One sample yielded the 7 T cell receptor beta chains listed below, sequenced in a study of blood T cells in healthy people across ages (dated by TCRdb to the mid-2010s). Receptor libraries were prepared by 5' RACE. For sequencing, an Illumina HiSeq 2500 was employed. A second PCR of about 7 to 12 cycles was run with a J-beta primer mix and a sample-barcoded 5' primer. TCRdb trimmed public reads at Q25 via fastp, called clones via MiXCR and kept in-frame beta chains. For every CDR3 protein sequence, its rows merge into one entry that carries the most common genes and DNA. This sample has roughly 650,000 distinct CDR3 sequences in its table, and around 32% of those were observed once. Less than 20% of the sample rests with the top ten. The sequencing sample was made of blood. These TCRs come from a woman at least 80 years old in good health. Donor details come from another sample of the same person, matched by shared clones.

The V and J genes are TRBV7-3 and TRBJ2-3; D gene uncertain. Deletions cut 5 bases from V and 2 bases from J, with 8 bases between. The CDR3 is 13 residues long. Germline CDR1 is SGHTA and CDR2 is FQGTGA. The DNA of the CDR3 is TGTGCCAGCAGCCCTGTTCCCACAGATACGCAGTATTTT. Protein sequence: CASSPVPTDTQYF.

Many counts were recorded for this clonotype. The chain combines TRBV9 with TRBJ2-1; D is ambiguous. Germline CDR1 reads SGDLS; CDR2 reads YYNGEE. V dropped 1 base and J dropped 7 bases, with 3 bases sitting between them. The CDR3 is 11 residues long. CDR3 sequence: CASSVFNEQFF. CDR3 in DNA: TGTGCCAGCAGCGTATTTAATGAGCAGTTCTTC.

The chain employs TRBV3-1 and TRBJ2-7; a weak D match, TRBD2 (5 bases). Germline CDR1 and CDR2: LGHDT and YNNKEL (reference sequence). Trimming shortened V by 0 bases and J by 3 bases, and 12 bases separated the two germline ends. This CDR3 has 15 amino acids. DNA of the CDR3: TGTGCCAGCAGCCAAGAAGAGGACCGGGGCTACGAGCAGTACTTC. This sequence encodes CASSQEEDRGYEQYF.

To note about this clonotype: This may be a read error: a much more frequent sequence differs by one nucleotide. V and J are TRBV5-1 and TRBJ2-3; the D is unclear. The CDR3 totals 13 residues. The germline V gene has CDR1 SGHRS and CDR2 YFSETQ. The CDR3 bases are TGCGCCAGCAGCTCCCAGACTGCAGATACGCGGTATTTT. Protein product: CASSSQTADTRYF.

This clonotype has at least ten counts. J is TRBJ2-7 and V is TRBV20-1; D may be TRBD2 (5 bases). This CDR3 has 15 amino acids. Germline V gene lookup returns CDR1 DFQATT and CDR2 SNEGSKA (reference sequence). V lost 5 bases, J lost 4 bases, and 21 bases lay in between. The CDR3, as DNA: TGCAGTGCTCAACAGAGTAACCGAGGGATTTACGAGCAGTACTTC. Its protein is CSAQQSNRGIYEQYF.

This clonotype came up a few times. The chain recombines TRBV9 with TRBJ1-1; D is unclear. Trimming shortened V by 0 bases and J by 7 bases, and 16 bases separated the two germline ends. CDR3 size: 15 residues. In germline, CDR1 is SGDLS, CDR2 YYNGEE. The CDR3 coding sequence is TGTGCCAGCAGCGTAGGAGGGTTGAGGAATGGTGAAGCTTTCTTT. Translating gives CASSVGGLRNGEAFF. The full variable domain, its missing parts supplied by reference TRBV9 and TRBJ1-1, is DSGVTQTPKHLITATGQRVTLRCSPRSGDLSVYWYQQSLDQGLQFLIQYYNGEERAKGNILERFSAQQFPDLHSELNLSSLELGDSALYFCASSVGGLRNGEAFFGQGTRLTVV.

This clonotype was recorded many times. V usage is TRBV3-1 and J usage is TRBJ2-7; tentative D call: TRBD1 (6 bases). The V end was cut by 0 bases, the J end by 3 bases, with 12 bases between. The CDR3 is 15 amino acids. Germline CDR1 reads LGHDT; CDR2 reads YNNKEL (reference sequence). CDR3 sequence: CASSQDPYRDYEQYF. DNA of the CDR3: TGTGCCAGCAGCCAAGATCCCTACAGGGACTACGAGCAGTACTTC.